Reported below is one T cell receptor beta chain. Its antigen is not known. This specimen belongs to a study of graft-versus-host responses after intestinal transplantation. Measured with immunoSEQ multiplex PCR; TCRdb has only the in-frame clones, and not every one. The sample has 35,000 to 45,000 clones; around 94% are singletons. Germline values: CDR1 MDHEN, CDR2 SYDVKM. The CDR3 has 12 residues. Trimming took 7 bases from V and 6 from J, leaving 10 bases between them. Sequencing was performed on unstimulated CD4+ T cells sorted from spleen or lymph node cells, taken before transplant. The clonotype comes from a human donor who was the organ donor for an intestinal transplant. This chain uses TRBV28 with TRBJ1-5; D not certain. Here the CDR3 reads CASTRGSQPQHF. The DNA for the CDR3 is TGTGCCAGCACTCGGGGTAGTCAGCCCCAGCATTTT.